The rows below give T cell receptor beta chains drawn from one sample of a study of T-cell reconstitution after alpha-beta-depleted transplantation in children. TCRdb independently ran MiXCR on the PCR reads; one entry per CDR3 protein. The table records 500,000 to 650,000 distinct CDR3 sequences, roughly 10% of them present only once. The sample was PBMCs, mostly from graft donor cells, taken 180 days after TCRalphabeta/CD19-depleted stem cell transplant. All receptors derive from a female patient aged 2-9 years who had a stem cell transplant for aplastic anemia, so the T cells may come from the graft donor. The conserved cysteine and the conserved F or W are not part of the CDR3 here. Each record gives: V gene, CDR3 protein.

V: TRBV29-1; CDR3: SVKGRWEYTEAF
V: TRBV29-1; CDR3: SVVPRGQGETQY
V: TRBV15; CDR3: ATSRAFLDTQY
V: TRBV25-1; CDR3: ASSPKGRGQETQY
V: TRBV12-3/TRBV12-4; CDR3: ASSGVGEAF
V: TRBV19; CDR3: ASSETRQPQH
V: TRBV15; CDR3: ATETGVSYNEQF
V: TRBV6-2/TRBV6-3; CDR3: ASSYWTGDGYEQF
V: TRBV20-1; CDR3: SAPGTSGDTDTQY
V: TRBV12-3/TRBV12-4; CDR3: ASSFVAGANVLT
V: TRBV7-2; CDR3: ASSARWGRETQY
V: TRBV10-3; CDR3: AISANVGDTQY
V: TRBV6-5; CDR3: ASSYRGPDYPYEQY
V: TRBV19; CDR3: ASESDGHGNTEAF
V: TRBV11-1; CDR3: ASSVRDRGPHLRNEQF
V: TRBV4-2; CDR3: ASSRAAGQGSYEQY
V: TRBV2; CDR3: ASSRLREFNDQF
V: TRBV7-9; CDR3: ASSLHRLDPGELF
V: TRBV25-1; CDR3: ASSKWDGYGYT
V: TRBV9; CDR3: ASSVGMGLNNEQF
V: TRBV10-3; CDR3: AISVGGREFTDTQY
V: TRBV20-1; CDR3: SAITGHPYEQY
V: TRBV7-2; CDR3: ASSSQLGASFR
V: TRBV7-3; CDR3: ASSPGGTDTQY
V: TRBV6-1; CDR3: ASRSPGGSYLNEQF
V: TRBV18; CDR3: ASSPERGLGNQPQH
V: TRBV11-2; CDR3: ASSLDGGSD
V: TRBV20-1; CDR3: SAGQSGVGELF
V: TRBV4-1; CDR3: ASSIWTSGTTDTQY
V: TRBV12-3/TRBV12-4; CDR3: ASRERVFSNQPQH
V: TRBV4-1; CDR3: ASSQGAGTPKGYNEQF
V: TRBV5-5; CDR3: ASSLEGTDPYEQY
V: TRBV19; CDR3: ASSWTGGIGNQPQH
V: TRBV10-3; CDR3: AINRDRGAYNEQF
V: TRBV5-1; CDR3: ASSFGGLAGSYEQY
V: TRBV6-1; CDR3: ASSNRGFPTQEGQY
V: TRBV7-3; CDR3: ASSPSNLTSGSTDTQY
V: TRBV29-1; CDR3: SVNLRTGRPEAF
V: TRBV20-1; CDR3: SAGDRGYTDTQY
V: TRBV20-1; CDR3: SAGQRNYGYT
V: TRBV5-1; CDR3: ASSLAGFEPLH
V: TRBV13; CDR3: ASSPGLAGSAANEQF
V: TRBV12-3/TRBV12-4; CDR3: AITTSGYYGYT
V: TRBV11-2; CDR3: ASSLEYRAGGRF
V: TRBV28; CDR3: ASSLRDRAHEQF
V: TRBV7-2; CDR3: ASSLAETTASSYEQY
V: TRBV3-1; CDR3: ASSHRTPYEQY
V: TRBV3-1; CDR3: ASSQIRDRVSGANVLT